A selection of T cell receptor beta chains follows, all from one sample in a study of blood T cell repertoires in COVID-19. Method: immunoSEQ multiplex PCR; TCRdb's copy keeps in-frame clones and lacks some. The sample has approximately 200,000 clones; roughly 84% are singletons. Sequenced: peripheral blood. These receptors were taken from a man aged 45-60 years who had recovered from COVID-19. CDR3s include the opening cysteine and the closing phenylalanine or tryptophan. Fields, in order: V gene, clone size, J gene, D gene, CDR3 protein, CDR3 DNA. A D gene is named only where the DNA matches it firmly. A clone size is listed for some rows: how often the clone was seen (once, few, many), or a class if it is expanded.

TRBV6-5	.	TRBJ2-7	TRBD2	CASSYGQGLAGREQYF	TGTGCCAGCAGTTACGGCCAGGGGCTAGCGGGGCGAGAGCAGTACTTC
TRBV2	.	TRBJ2-2	TRBD2	CASSPEGAGVTGELFF	TGTGCCAGCAGTCCCGAGGGAGCGGGAGTCACCGGGGAGCTGTTTTTT
TRBV5-4	once	TRBJ2-5	.	CASSTGTPGGETQYF	TGTGCCAGCAGCACCGGGACACCCGGAGGAGAGACCCAGTACTTC
TRBV7-9	.	TRBJ2-2	TRBD2	CASRSTSGSRTGELFF	TGTGCCAGCAGGTCTACTAGCGGGAGTAGGACCGGGGAGCTGTTTTTT
TRBV30	.	TRBJ1-5	.	CAWSRGGRPSNQPQHF	TGTGCCTGGAGTCGGGGGGGGCGGCCTAGCAATCAGCCCCAGCATTTT
TRBV5-1	.	TRBJ2-7	TRBD2	CASSLGTSGSYEQYF	TGCGCCAGCAGCTTGGGGACTAGCGGGAGTTACGAGCAGTACTTC
TRBV6-4	.	TRBJ1-1	TRBD1	CASRPQGAWGNTEAFF	TGTGCCAGCAGGCCCCAGGGGGCATGGGGAAACACTGAAGCTTTCTTT
TRBV14	.	TRBJ1-2	.	CASSPGLQLGYTF	TGTGCCAGCAGCCCGGGACTGCAACTTGGCTACACCTTC
TRBV30	few	TRBJ1-6	.	CAWSVERRSSYNSPLHF	TGTGCCTGGAGTGTGGAACGGAGGAGCTCCTATAATTCACCCCTCCACTTT
TRBV7-9	.	TRBJ2-7	.	CASSARDYEQYF	TGTGCCAGCAGCGCGCGGGACTACGAGCAGTACTTC
TRBV5-1	.	TRBJ2-5	TRBD2	CASSLSGRRETQYF	TGCGCCAGCAGCCTTAGCGGGAGAAGAGAGACCCAGTACTTC
TRBV2	.	TRBJ1-1	.	CASSVEVLRSTEAFF	TGTGCCAGCAGTGTCGAGGTCCTGAGGAGCACTGAAGCTTTCTTT
TRBV5-5	.	TRBJ2-7	TRBD1	CASSSQDRVKGEQYF	TGTGCCAGCAGCTCGCAGGACAGGGTAAAGGGCGAGCAGTACTTC
TRBV29-1	.	TRBJ2-7	TRBD2	CSAAPSGSIYEQYF	TGCAGCGCAGCCCCTAGCGGGAGTATCTACGAGCAGTACTTC
TRBV19	.	TRBJ2-1	TRBD2	CASSPPRTSGRMNEQFF	TGTGCCAGTAGTCCGCCTCGGACTAGCGGGAGAATGAATGAGCAGTTCTTC
TRBV15	.	TRBJ2-7	.	CATSSRLGEQYF	TGTGCCACCAGCAGTCGACTGGGCGAGCAGTACTTC
TRBV18	.	TRBJ1-3	TRBD1	CASSPSGTAKNTIYF	TGTGCCAGCTCACCATCCGGGACAGCGAAAAACACCATATATTTT
TRBV6-5	.	TRBJ2-3	TRBD2	CASRSSGRAMDTQYF	TGTGCCAGCAGGTCTAGCGGGAGGGCCATGGATACGCAGTATTTT
TRBV4-2	.	TRBJ2-7	TRBD2	CASSHPGLAGVSYEQYF	TGTGCCAGCAGCCACCCGGGACTAGCGGGAGTAAGCTACGAGCAGTACTTC
TRBV24-1	few	TRBJ2-3	.	CATSDLGAGSTDTQYF	TGTGCCACCAGTGATTTGGGGGCAGGATCCACAGATACGCAGTATTTT
TRBV5-4	.	TRBJ2-7	TRBD2	CASSPASGTPGEQYF	TGTGCCAGCAGCCCGGCTAGCGGGACCCCAGGCGAGCAGTACTTC
TRBV29-1	.	TRBJ2-7	TRBD2	CSVSSTRTSGRAGEQYF	TGCAGCGTTTCTTCGACTCGGACTAGCGGGAGGGCCGGGGAGCAGTACTTC